The rows below give T cell receptor beta chains drawn from one sample of a study of early T cells in non-severe SARS-CoV-2 infection. TCRdb re-called the 5' RACE reads through MiXCR, storing one row per CDR3 protein. The top ten hold 5.1% of the sample, which has 98,000 or so distinct CDR3 sequences, approximately 9.9% seen once. Sequencing was done on a sample of whole blood. These receptors were obtained from an adult who was a healthcare worker with PCR-confirmed SARS-CoV-2 infection or an uninfected control (not recorded which). CDR3s include the opening cysteine and the closing phenylalanine or tryptophan. The order of the fields is J gene, D gene, V gene, CDR3 protein. A D gene is named only where the DNA matches it firmly.

j_gene: TRBJ2-3; d_gene: NA; v_gene: TRBV3-1; CDR3aa: CASSQDFRGTDTQYF
j_gene: TRBJ2-1; d_gene: NA; v_gene: TRBV20-1; CDR3aa: CSAKQSRAYNEQFF
j_gene: TRBJ1-6; d_gene: TRBD1; v_gene: TRBV5-1; CDR3aa: CASSRTTGGSSPLHF
j_gene: TRBJ1-1; d_gene: NA; v_gene: TRBV2; CDR3aa: CASTIQGSITEAFF
j_gene: TRBJ1-2; d_gene: TRBD1; v_gene: TRBV29-1; CDR3aa: CSVVTGGNYGYTF
j_gene: TRBJ1-1; d_gene: NA; v_gene: TRBV18; CDR3aa: CASSPKMNTEAFF
j_gene: TRBJ1-2; d_gene: NA; v_gene: TRBV7-3; CDR3aa: CASSLKSGPNYGYTF
j_gene: TRBJ1-4; d_gene: TRBD1; v_gene: TRBV11-2; CDR3aa: CASSLTGGAGEKLFF
j_gene: TRBJ1-2; d_gene: NA; v_gene: TRBV20-1; CDR3aa: CSATGKNYGYTF
j_gene: TRBJ1-4; d_gene: NA; v_gene: TRBV14; CDR3aa: CASSHFGWSNEKLFF
j_gene: TRBJ2-2; d_gene: NA; v_gene: TRBV20-1; CDR3aa: CSARDQGSPNTGELFF
j_gene: TRBJ2-7; d_gene: NA; v_gene: TRBV6-6; CDR3aa: CASSWTYYEQYF
j_gene: TRBJ1-5; d_gene: TRBD1; v_gene: TRBV19; CDR3aa: CASSPGQGRSNQPQHF
j_gene: TRBJ2-1; d_gene: NA; v_gene: TRBV6-4; CDR3aa: CASSDDARRGEQFF
j_gene: TRBJ1-3; d_gene: NA; v_gene: TRBV23-1; CDR3aa: CASSQFSQSPGNTIYF
j_gene: TRBJ1-1; d_gene: NA; v_gene: TRBV11-2; CDR3aa: CASSATGTRAKAFF
j_gene: TRBJ2-1; d_gene: TRBD1; v_gene: TRBV19; CDR3aa: CASSALGQGYDNEQFF
j_gene: TRBJ2-7; d_gene: NA; v_gene: TRBV29-1; CDR3aa: CSVVGQFYEQYF
j_gene: TRBJ1-1; d_gene: NA; v_gene: TRBV28; CDR3aa: CASSLSAPEKEAFF
j_gene: TRBJ2-7; d_gene: TRBD2; v_gene: TRBV29-1; CDR3aa: CSVGSSGESSYEQYF
j_gene: TRBJ1-1; d_gene: NA; v_gene: TRBV6-6; CDR3aa: CASSGQKAFF
j_gene: TRBJ1-5; d_gene: NA; v_gene: TRBV20-1; CDR3aa: CSATQGAGKPQHF
j_gene: TRBJ1-1; d_gene: NA; v_gene: TRBV20-1; CDR3aa: CSARAGSPGDAFF
j_gene: TRBJ2-1; d_gene: NA; v_gene: TRBV28; CDR3aa: CATQIGGVNEQFF
j_gene: TRBJ2-7; d_gene: TRBD2; v_gene: TRBV20-1; CDR3aa: CSAGGGTSGVKTLEQYF
j_gene: TRBJ1-5; d_gene: NA; v_gene: TRBV30; CDR3aa: CAWSVDRDQPQHF
j_gene: TRBJ2-7; d_gene: TRBD2; v_gene: TRBV6-5; CDR3aa: CASRGTSGRLANYEQYF
j_gene: TRBJ2-5; d_gene: NA; v_gene: TRBV23-1; CDR3aa: CASSQSWQVQETQYF
j_gene: TRBJ2-1; d_gene: NA; v_gene: TRBV5-4; CDR3aa: CASSEGSDEQFF
j_gene: TRBJ1-2; d_gene: NA; v_gene: TRBV9; CDR3aa: CASSPLQGEDYGYTF
j_gene: TRBJ2-3; d_gene: TRBD2; v_gene: TRBV7-2; CDR3aa: CASKRGGFADTQYF
j_gene: TRBJ1-5; d_gene: NA; v_gene: TRBV7-2; CDR3aa: CASSLQGDQPQHF
j_gene: TRBJ2-3; d_gene: NA; v_gene: TRBV6-2/TRBV6-3; CDR3aa: CASSYRRLASNTQYF